The 27 T cell receptor beta chains below were found in one sample sequenced in a study of cytomegalovirus exposure and HLA in healthy donors. The PCR employed 60 Vbeta primers together with 13 Jbeta primers. The data were produced by immunoSEQ multiplex PCR, yet TCRdb's version contains in-frame clones alone and is incomplete. The sample has nearly 300,000 clones, just over 85% seen once. The sequenced sample consisted of PBMCs. These TCRs come from a man aged 35 to 55 in good health and CMV-seropositive.

The chain uses TRBV15 and TRBJ2-1; D remains ambiguous. CDR3 length equals 13 residues. V was cut by 4 bases and J by 2 bases, with 6 bases left in between. CDR1 and CDR2 (germline): LNHNV, YYDKDF (reference sequence). CDR3 in amino acids: CATSTPPYNEQFF. CDR3 nucleotide sequence: TGTGCCACCAGCACCCCTCCCTACAATGAGCAGTTCTTC.

This chain joins TRBV7-2 and TRBJ2-2, with TRBD2 matching over 11 bases. CDR1 is SGHTA and CDR2 is FQGNSA in the germline V gene. The CDR3 is 16 residues long. V lost 5 bases, J lost 6 bases, and 8 bases stayed unmatched. CDR3 coding DNA: TGTGCCAGCAGCCTGACTAGCGGGACGCTCTCCGGGGAGCTGTTTTTT. Protein: CASSLTSGTLSGELFF. Full variable domain (remainder filled in from reference TRBV7-2 and TRBJ2-2): GAGVSQSPSNKVTEKGKDVELRCDPISGHTALYWYRQSLGQGLEFLIYFQGNSAPDKSGLPSDRFSAERTGGSVSTLTIQRTQQEDSAVYLCASSLTSGTLSGELFFGEGSRLTVL.

This chain joins TRBV5-4 and TRBJ2-1, with 7 nucleotides matching TRBD2. V shed 1 base, J shed 7 bases, and the junction held 17 bases outside the gene matches. The CDR3 sequence is 18 residues long. CDR1 SGHNT and CDR2 YYREEE come from the germline V gene (reference sequence). CDR3: CASSLYFGGVSDFNEQFF. CDR3 DNA: TGTGCCAGCAGCTTGTATTTTGGGGGGGTTAGCGATTTTAATGAGCAGTTCTTC. Using reference TRBV5-4 and TRBJ2-1 for the parts outside the CDR3, the full variable domain is ETGVTQSPTHLIKTRGQQVTLRCSSQSGHNTVSWYQQALGQGPQFIFQYYREEENGRGNFPPRFSGLQFPNYSSELNVNALELDDSALYLCASSLYFGGVSDFNEQFFGPGTRLTVL.

This clone showed up just once. The chain employs TRBV2 and TRBJ2-7, with D perhaps TRBD2 (6 bases). The V gene's germline CDR1 is SNHLY and CDR2 FYNNEI. There are 14 residues in the CDR3. Trimming left V 0 bases short and J 4 bases short, with 10 bases between. This CDR3 is CASSEAGAGYEQYF. The CDR3 region has the DNA TGTGCCAGCAGTGAAGCCGGGGCGGGGTACGAGCAGTACTTC.

This rearrangement joins TRBV7-2 to TRBJ2-3; possible D gene TRBD1, 5 bases. Germline V CDR1 and CDR2: SGHTA, FQGNSA. CDR3 length equals 14 residues. V was pared by 0 bases and J by 6 bases, with 10 bases between. CDR3: CASSLAQGPDTQYF. For the CDR3, the DNA is TGTGCCAGCAGCTTAGCGCAGGGCCCGGATACGCAGTATTTT. Based on the CDR3 plus reference TRBV7-2 and TRBJ2-3, the full variable domain is GAGVSQSPSNKVTEKGKDVELRCDPISGHTALYWYRQSLGQGLEFLIYFQGNSAPDKSGLPSDRFSAERTGGSVSTLTIQRTQQEDSAVYLCASSLAQGPDTQYFGPGTRLTVL.

This clone came up once. The V call is TRBV7-9, the J call TRBJ2-3; maybe TRBD2 (5 bases). Looked up from germline, CDR1 is SEHNR and CDR2 is FQNEAQ (reference sequence). The germline V and J ends were trimmed by 5 bases and 3 bases, with 15 bases remaining between them. CDR3 length: 15 amino acids. The DNA of the CDR3 is TGTGCCAGCAGCACTTCTCGGCGCGGGACAGATACGCAGTATTTT. Encoded protein: CASSTSRRGTDTQYF.

The gene calls are TRBV6-1 and TRBJ2-7, with a possible D match to TRBD2 (6 bases). Germline-derived CDR1 and CDR2 are MNHNS and SASEGT. Trimming took off 7 bases at V and 5 bases at J, with 12 bases between the two ends. CDR3 length: 12 residues. This CDR3 reads CASTTGLHEQYF. CDR3 sequence (DNA): TGTGCCAGCACTACGGGACTCCACGAGCAGTACTTC.

V is TRBV7-7 and J is TRBJ2-5; no definite D call. The CDR3 runs to 10 residues. Germline V gene lookup returns CDR1 SSHAT and CDR2 FNYEAQ (reference sequence). CDR3 residues: CASYPEAQYF. The DNA of the CDR3 is TGTGCTAGCTACCCCGAGGCCCAGTACTTC.

V is TRBV18 and J is TRBJ1-5; TRBD1 matches 7 bases. In germline, CDR1 is KGHSH, CDR2 LQKENI. Trimming cost V 4 bases and J 7 bases; bases outside gene matches: 4. This CDR3 is 13 amino acids long. In nucleotides, the CDR3 is TGTGCCAGCTCACAAGAAGGGGGCCAGCCCCAGCATTTT. Protein sequence: CASSQEGGQPQHF.

V usage is TRBV9 and J usage is TRBJ2-1; 9 nucleotides agree with TRBD2. Germline V gene data show CDR1 as SGDLS and CDR2 as YYNGEE. V dropped 1 base and J dropped 2; count of bases not matched to a gene: 4. This CDR3 contains 16 residues. This chain's CDR3 is CASSVLLAGAYNEQFF. The CDR3 DNA follows: TGTGCCAGCAGCGTATTATTAGCGGGGGCCTACAATGAGCAGTTCTTC.

In this sample, this clone turned up a few times. The chain combines TRBV28 with TRBJ1-1, with 7 nucleotides matching TRBD1. This CDR3 is 13 amino acids long. Germline loops: CDR1 MDHEN, CDR2 SYDVKM. The V segment lost 6 bases and the J segment 3 bases; nucleotides outside the gene matches: 4. CDR3 DNA: TGTGCCAGCAGGCGACAGGGTTACACTGAAGCTTTCTTT. This translates into CASRRQGYTEAFF.

The genes are TRBV2 and TRBJ2-3; 7 nucleotides match TRBD1. The CDR3 sequence is 14 residues long. Germline CDR1 is SNHLY and CDR2 is FYNNEI. J was trimmed by 4 bases and V by 3 bases; bases with no gene match: 4. This chain's CDR3 is CASSEDRSSDTQYF. CDR3 sequence (DNA): TGTGCCAGCAGTGAGGACAGGTCCTCAGATACGCAGTATTTT.

V is TRBV2 and J is TRBJ1-5; D not certain. This CDR3 is 15 amino acids long. Between the trimmed V and J ends, which lost 0 bases and 7 bases, there was a span of 13 bases. In germline, CDR1 is SNHLY, CDR2 FYNNEI. CDR3 nucleotides: TGTGCCAGCAGTGAAGCGCATCGGGATCAACAGCCCCAGCATTTT. The encoded protein is CASSEAHRDQQPQHF. Drawing the rest from reference TRBV2 and TRBJ1-5, the complete variable domain is EPEVTQTPSHQVTQMGQEVILRCVPISNHLYFYWYRQILGQKVEFLVSFYNNEISEKSEIFDDQFSVERPDGSNFTLKIRSTKLEDSAMYFCASSEAHRDQQPQHFGDGTRLSIL.

The chain couples TRBV7-2 to TRBJ2-7; 10 positions agree with TRBD1. Germline CDR1 SGHTA, CDR2 FQGNSA. J lost 7 bases, V lost 4 bases, and 4 bases had no gene match. The CDR3 sequence is 13 residues long. In nucleotides, the CDR3 is TGTGCCAGCAGCTGGACAGGGGGAGGAGAGCAGTACTTC. It specifies CASSWTGGGEQYF.

The rearrangement joins TRBV5-4 to TRBJ1-1; weak D call: TRBD1 (6 bases). Germline V gene sequence: CDR1 SGHNT, CDR2 YYREEE (reference sequence). With 2 bases removed from V and 5 bases from J, the gap between germline ends came to 10 bases. The CDR3 consists of 13 residues. The CDR3 loop reads CASSFYRATEAFF. In DNA, the CDR3 is TGTGCCAGCAGCTTCTACAGGGCTACTGAAGCTTTCTTT.

The table lists this clone with a few counts. This sequence joins TRBV5-6 and TRBJ1-3, with D uncertain. The CDR3 length is 14 residues. V was cut by 0 bases and J by 4 bases, with 8 bases left in between. Germline V gives CDR1 SGHDT, CDR2 YYEEEE. The CDR3 reads CASSLAVSGNTIYF. CDR3 DNA: TGTGCCAGCAGCTTGGCGGTTTCAGGAAACACCATATATTTT. The full variable domain, rest sourced from reference TRBV5-6 and TRBJ1-3, is DAGVTQSPTHLIKTRGQQVTLRCSPKSGHDTVSWYQQALGQGPQFIFQYYEEEERQRGNFPDRFSGHQFPNYSSELNVNALLLGDSALYLCASSLAVSGNTIYFGEGSWLTVV.

CDR3 region: CASSQDIENRVYGYTF. The CDR3 nucleotides are TGCGCCAGCAGCCAAGATATTGAAAACAGGGTCTATGGCTACACCTTC. This sequence joins TRBV4-3 and TRBJ1-2; possibly TRBD1 for D (6 bases). This CDR3 comprises 16 residues. The germline V gene encodes CDR1 LGHNA and CDR2 YSLEER. V dropped 0 bases and J dropped 4 bases, with 15 bases sitting between them.

The chain employs TRBV2 and TRBJ2-7, with TRBD2 identical over 10 bases. V was clipped by 4 bases and J by 0 bases; unmatched bases: 3. There are 15 residues in the CDR3. Per the germline V gene, CDR1 is SNHLY and CDR2 is FYNNEI. The DNA for the CDR3 is TGTGCCAGCAGTGTTATAGCGGGAGGCTCCTACGAGCAGTACTTC. Its protein product is CASSVIAGGSYEQYF.

The chain combines TRBV27 with TRBJ1-5; 9 bases match TRBD1. Germline V CDR1 and CDR2: MNHEY, SMNVEV (reference sequence). This CDR3 spans 14 amino acids. The junction had 4 bases not matched to a gene; V was cut back by 5 bases and J by 5 bases. This chain's CDR3 is CASSPGTGHQPQHF. Here the CDR3 DNA reads TGTGCCAGCAGTCCCGGGACAGGGCATCAGCCCCAGCATTTT.

The J gene is TRBJ2-3, the V gene TRBV7-9, with D possibly TRBD1 on 6 matching bases. The CDR3 has 15 amino acids. Germline lookup yields CDR1 SEHNR and CDR2 FQNEAQ (reference sequence). The germline V and J ends were trimmed by 5 bases and 0 bases, with 12 bases remaining between them. CDR3 residues: CASSPTGISTDTQYF. CDR3 in DNA: TGTGCCAGCAGCCCCACAGGGATTAGCACAGATACGCAGTATTTT. Together with reference TRBV7-9 and TRBJ2-3, the CDR3 gives the full variable domain: DTGVSQNPRHKITKRGQNVTFRCDPISEHNRLYWYRQTLGQGPEFLTYFQNEAQLEKSRLLSDRFSAERPKGSFSTLEIQRTEQGDSAMYLCASSPTGISTDTQYFGPGTRLTVL.

The count of this clone is one. The rearrangement uses TRBV6-5 and TRBJ2-7, with D perhaps matching TRBD1 (6 bases). CDR1 is MNHEY, CDR2 SVGAGI, per germline. The ends were cut back, 6 bases at V and 1 base at J, with 13 bases in the middle. The CDR3 sequence is 14 residues long. In nucleotides, the CDR3 is TGTGCCAGCAGCCCCGACAGGCTTTCCTACGAGCAGTACTTC. Protein product: CASSPDRLSYEQYF.

V usage is TRBV4-2 and J usage is TRBJ2-5; 14 positions match TRBD2. The CDR3 spans 19 residues. V dropped 1 base and J dropped 6; count of bases not matched to a gene: 13. The germline V gene has CDR1 LGHNA and CDR2 YNFKEQ. The chain's CDR3 is CASSQAGTSGSLAPKTQYF. The CDR3 coding sequence is TGTGCCAGCAGCCAAGCCGGGACTAGCGGGAGTTTGGCGCCCAAGACCCAGTACTTC.

The chain links TRBV6-1 to TRBJ1-1, with D unclear. Trimming removed 6 bases at V and 8 bases at J, with 10 bases between. Germline V gene lookup returns CDR1 MNHNS and CDR2 SASEGT. The CDR3 runs to 11 residues. CDR3: CASSRGSEAFF. In DNA, the CDR3 is TGTGCCAGCAGCCGCGGCAGCGAAGCTTTCTTT.

The chain uses TRBV28 and TRBJ2-1; the match to TRBD2 covers 8 bases. The CDR3 covers 15 residues. The junction had 7 bases not matched to a gene; V was cut back by 6 bases and J by 3 bases. Germline V gene data show CDR1 as MDHEN and CDR2 as SYDVKM. CDR3 protein: CASSPTRGGYNEQFF. CDR3 sequence (DNA): TGTGCCAGCAGCCCCACCCGGGGGGGCTACAATGAGCAGTTCTTC.

This clone was recorded once. This CDR3 is CATTPGGRGNTEAFF. In DNA, the CDR3 is TGTGCCACCACCCCAGGGGGCAGGGGGAACACTGAAGCTTTCTTT. The chain employs TRBV28 and TRBJ1-1; 8 bases are shared with TRBD1. With 10 bases clipped from V and 1 base from J, the junction kept 11 bases outside the gene matches. The CDR3 runs 15 residues. Per germline, CDR1 MDHEN and CDR2 SYDVKM.

There are a few counts of this clone. This rearrangement joins TRBV4-1 to TRBJ1-3; the D is unclear. Trimming left V 2 bases short and J 0 bases short, with 8 bases between. CDR1 and CDR2 (germline): MGHRA, YSYEKL. The CDR3 sequence is 15 residues long. The CDR3 is CASSQPWSSGNTIYF. In DNA, the CDR3 is TGCGCCAGCAGCCAACCCTGGAGCTCTGGAAACACCATATATTTT.

This sequence joins TRBV9 and TRBJ2-2, with 7 nucleotides matching TRBD2. Germline CDR1 is SGDLS and CDR2 is YYNGEE. V shed 0 bases and J 5 bases; nucleotides not matched to a gene: 10. There are 17 residues in the CDR3. As DNA, the CDR3 is TGTGCCAGCAGCGTAGAAACGGCGGGAGTGGTTACCGGGGAGCTGTTTTTT. This gives the protein CASSVETAGVVTGELFF.